This T cell receptor (beta chain) was observed in a study of neurological immune-mediated disorders. Looked up from germline, CDR1 is SGHTA and CDR2 is FQGNSA. V dropped 5 bases and J dropped 5 bases, with 16 bases sitting between them. The CDR3 is 15 residues long. Regarding time point: longitudinal time-point 2. This clonotype was detected ten times or more. From the 5' RACE reads, TCRdb called clonotypes with MiXCR, one entry per CDR3 protein. The sample contains 70,000 to 90,000 distinct CDR3 sequences, 5.8% of which appear only once. The sequence came from a woman aged 60 to 75 with multiple sclerosis. The chain combines TRBV7-2 with TRBJ2-1; D remains unclear. The sequenced sample consisted of PBMCs. CDR3 amino acids: CASSPLIGRNNEQFF. The CDR3 DNA reads TGTGCCAGCAGCCCGTTGATTGGACGAAACAATGAGCAGTTCTTC.